This T cell receptor (beta chain) was captured by sequencing in a study of T cell responses to AZD1222 COVID-19 vaccine. Study details: Timing groups of about 4 and about 12 weeks for second doses were pooled. Broader study findings: Researchers took repertoire samples only after the peak T cell response had come. Regions 160-218 and 743-854 held dominance among vaccine-associated CD4 TCRs, which spanned spike.

The germline V gene encodes CDR1 SNHLY and CDR2 FYNNEI. This CDR3 comprises 12 residues. The V gene lost 7 bases and the J gene lost 8 bases, with 12 bases spanning the gap. A remark on this clone: Its antigen is still unknown.

Using immunoSEQ multiplex PCR, the repertoire was profiled, and TCRdb retains in-frame clones only, with some absent. The sample carries some 120,000 clones, roughly 90% recorded once. The sequence was obtained from an adult in good health. Specimen: peripheral blood, collected on day 0 of AZD1222 vaccination. The rearrangement joins TRBV2 to TRBJ2-4, with D unclear. The CDR3, as DNA: TGTGCCAGCACCAACGGTTGGGACATTCAGTACTTC. Translated: CASTNGWDIQYF.